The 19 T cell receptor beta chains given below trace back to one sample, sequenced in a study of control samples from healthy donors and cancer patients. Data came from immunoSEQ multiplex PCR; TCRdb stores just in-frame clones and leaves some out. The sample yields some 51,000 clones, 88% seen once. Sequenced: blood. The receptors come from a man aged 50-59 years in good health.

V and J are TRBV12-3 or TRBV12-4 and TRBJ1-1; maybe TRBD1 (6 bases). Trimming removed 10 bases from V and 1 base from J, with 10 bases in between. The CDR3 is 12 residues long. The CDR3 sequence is CATQGGNTEAFF. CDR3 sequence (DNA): TGTGCCACCCAAGGGGGGAACACTGAAGCTTTCTTT.

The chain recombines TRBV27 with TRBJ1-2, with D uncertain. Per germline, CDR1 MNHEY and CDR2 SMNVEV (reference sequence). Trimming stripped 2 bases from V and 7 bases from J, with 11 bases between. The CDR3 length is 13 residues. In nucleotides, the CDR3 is TGTGCCAGCAGTTTACAGGAAAGTACTGGCTACACCTTC. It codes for CASSLQESTGYTF.

CDR3 loop: CASSFGAGGYEQYF. CDR3 nucleotide sequence: TGTGCCAGCAGCTTTGGGGCAGGGGGCTACGAGCAGTACTTC. V usage is TRBV7-2 and J usage is TRBJ2-7; 7 nucleotides match TRBD1. The CDR3 sequence is 14 residues long. The J segment lost 3 bases and the V segment lost 3 bases, leaving 5 bases of the junction unmatched. Looked up from germline, CDR1 is SGHTA and CDR2 is FQGNSA.

The CDR3 DNA follows: TGTGCCAGCAGCTTAAGTCAGGGCGACAAGCAGTACTTC. This sequence encodes CASSLSQGDKQYF. This chain uses TRBV11-3 with TRBJ2-7, with TRBD1 as a possible D gene (5 bases). With 2 bases removed from V and 8 bases from J, the gap between germline ends came to 13 bases. Per the germline V gene, CDR1 is SGHNT and CDR2 is YENEEA. CDR3 length equals 13 residues.

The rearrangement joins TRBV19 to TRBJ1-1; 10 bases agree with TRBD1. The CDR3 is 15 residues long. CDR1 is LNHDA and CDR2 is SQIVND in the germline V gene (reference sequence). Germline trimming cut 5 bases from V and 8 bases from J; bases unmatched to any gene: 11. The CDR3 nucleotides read TGTGCCAGTAGTCCCCCCCGGGACAGGGGTTCCGAAGCTTTCTTT. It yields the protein CASSPPRDRGSEAFF. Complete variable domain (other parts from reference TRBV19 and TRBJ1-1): DGGITQSPKYLFRKEGQNVTLSCEQNLNHDAMYWYRQDPGQGLRLIYYSQIVNDFQKGDIAEGYSVSREKKESFPLTVTSAQKNPTAFYLCASSPPRDRGSEAFFGQGTRLTVV.

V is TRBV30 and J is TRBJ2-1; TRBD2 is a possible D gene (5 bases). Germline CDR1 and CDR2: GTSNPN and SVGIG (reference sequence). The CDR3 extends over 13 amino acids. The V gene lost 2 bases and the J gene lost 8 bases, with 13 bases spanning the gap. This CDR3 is CAWSRGYSDEQFF. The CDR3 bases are TGTGCCTGGAGTCGGGGTTACTCCGATGAGCAGTTCTTC.

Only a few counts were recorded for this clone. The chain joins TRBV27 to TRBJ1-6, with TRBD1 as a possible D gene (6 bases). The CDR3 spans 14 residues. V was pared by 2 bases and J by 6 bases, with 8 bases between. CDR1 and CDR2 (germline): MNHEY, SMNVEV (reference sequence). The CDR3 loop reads CASSLNRVNSPLHF. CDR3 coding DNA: TGTGCCAGCAGTTTAAACAGGGTTAATTCACCCCTCCACTTT.

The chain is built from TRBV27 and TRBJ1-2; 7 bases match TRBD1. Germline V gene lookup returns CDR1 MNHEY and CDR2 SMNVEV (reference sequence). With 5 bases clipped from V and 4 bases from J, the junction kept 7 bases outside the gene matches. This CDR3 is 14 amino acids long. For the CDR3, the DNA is TGTGCCAGCAGTCAGGACAGGTTCTCCTATGGCTACACCTTC. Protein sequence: CASSQDRFSYGYTF.

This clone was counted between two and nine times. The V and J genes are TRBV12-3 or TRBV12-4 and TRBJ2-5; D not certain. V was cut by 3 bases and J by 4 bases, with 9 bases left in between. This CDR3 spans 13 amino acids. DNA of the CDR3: TGTGCCAGCAGTTTTACTGTGGGAGAGACCCAGTACTTC. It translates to CASSFTVGETQYF.

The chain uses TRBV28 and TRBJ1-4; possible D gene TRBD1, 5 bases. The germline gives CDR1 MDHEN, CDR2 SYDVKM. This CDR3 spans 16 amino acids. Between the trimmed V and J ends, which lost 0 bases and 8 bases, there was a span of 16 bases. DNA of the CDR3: TGTGCCAGCAGTTTATGGGGGAGAGGGGCAGAGGAAAAACTGTTTTTT. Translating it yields CASSLWGRGAEEKLFF.

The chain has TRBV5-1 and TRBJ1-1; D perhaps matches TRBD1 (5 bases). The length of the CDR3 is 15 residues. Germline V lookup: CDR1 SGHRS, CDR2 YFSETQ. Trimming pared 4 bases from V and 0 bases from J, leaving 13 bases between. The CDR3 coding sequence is TGCGCCAGCAGCCCAGGACAAGAGATGAACACTGAAGCTTTCTTT. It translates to CASSPGQEMNTEAFF.

For the CDR3, the DNA is TGTGCCAGCAGCTTAGAAGGGACTAGCGGCTACAATGAGCAGTTCTTC. Its protein product is CASSLEGTSGYNEQFF. The genes are TRBV7-2 and TRBJ2-1, with 11 bases lining up with TRBD2. Trimming took 1 base from V and 3 from J; bases not matched to a gene: 2. CDR3 length equals 16 residues. Looked up from germline, CDR1 is SGHTA and CDR2 is FQGNSA.

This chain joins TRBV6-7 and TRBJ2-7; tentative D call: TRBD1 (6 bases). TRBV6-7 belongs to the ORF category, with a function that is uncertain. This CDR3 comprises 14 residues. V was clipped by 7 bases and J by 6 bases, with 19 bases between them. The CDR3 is CASTPDRWLCEQYF. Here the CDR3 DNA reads TGTGCCAGCACTCCCGACAGGTGGCTTTGCGAGCAGTACTTC.

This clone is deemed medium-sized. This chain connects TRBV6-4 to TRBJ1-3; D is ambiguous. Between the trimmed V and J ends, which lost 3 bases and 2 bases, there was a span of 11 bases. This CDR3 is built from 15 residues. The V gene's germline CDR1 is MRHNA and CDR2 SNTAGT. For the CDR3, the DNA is TGTGCCAGCAGTGAAAAGGGAGGAACTGGAAACACCATATATTTT. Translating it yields CASSEKGGTGNTIYF.

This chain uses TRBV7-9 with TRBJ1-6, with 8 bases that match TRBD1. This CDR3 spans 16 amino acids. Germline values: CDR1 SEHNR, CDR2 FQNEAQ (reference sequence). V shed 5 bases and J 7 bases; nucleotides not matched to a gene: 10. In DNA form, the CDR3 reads TGTGCCAGCAGCAAAACAGGGGGGAATAGCAATTCACCCCTCCACTTT. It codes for CASSKTGGNSNSPLHF.

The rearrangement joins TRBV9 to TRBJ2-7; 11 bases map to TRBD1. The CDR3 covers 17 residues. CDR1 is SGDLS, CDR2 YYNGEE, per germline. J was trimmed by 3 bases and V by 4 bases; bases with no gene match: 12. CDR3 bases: TGTGCCAGCAGCCCACACCAGGACAGGGGGCTCTTCTACGAGCAGTACTTC. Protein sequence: CASSPHQDRGLFYEQYF.

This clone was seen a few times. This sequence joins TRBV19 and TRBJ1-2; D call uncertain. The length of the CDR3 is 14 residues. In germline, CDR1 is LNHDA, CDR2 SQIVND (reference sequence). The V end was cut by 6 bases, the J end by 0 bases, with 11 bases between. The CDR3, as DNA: TGTGCCAGTAGCCCAGCCTACTCTAACTATGGCTACACCTTC. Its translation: CASSPAYSNYGYTF. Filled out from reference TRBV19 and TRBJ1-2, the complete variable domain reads DGGITQSPKYLFRKEGQNVTLSCEQNLNHDAMYWYRQDPGQGLRLIYYSQIVNDFQKGDIAEGYSVSREKKESFPLTVTSAQKNPTAFYLCASSPAYSNYGYTFGSGTRLTVV.

CDR3 protein: CASSQDVGYGYTF. The DNA of the CDR3 is TGTGCCAGCAGCCAAGATGTAGGGTATGGCTACACCTTC. The chain joins TRBV4-2 to TRBJ1-2; no clear D. V was clipped by 0 bases and J by 5 bases, with 7 bases between them. The CDR3 extends over 13 amino acids. Per germline, CDR1 LGHNA and CDR2 YNFKEQ.

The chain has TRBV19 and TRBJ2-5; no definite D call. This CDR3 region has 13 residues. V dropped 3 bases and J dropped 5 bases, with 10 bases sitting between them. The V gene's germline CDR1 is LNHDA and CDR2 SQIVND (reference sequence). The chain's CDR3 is CASSIRAKETQYF. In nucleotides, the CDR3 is TGTGCCAGTAGTATCCGAGCCAAGGAGACCCAGTACTTC.